Following are 28 T cell receptor beta chains from one sample sequenced in a study of cytomegalovirus exposure and HLA in healthy donors. Data came from immunoSEQ multiplex PCR; TCRdb stores just in-frame clones and leaves some out. Found here are 200,000 to 250,000 clones, 75% to 90% of them singletons; the top ten hold roughly 5.7%. What was sequenced was PBMCs. These receptors were taken from a woman between 18 and 29 years old in good health and CMV-seronegative.

This clone was observed at least ten times. The CDR3 loop reads CASNLWGINQPQHF. The CDR3 nucleotides are TGTGCCAGCAATCTGTGGGGAATTAATCAGCCCCAGCATTTT. The V and J genes are TRBV2 and TRBJ1-5, with D hard to call. The CDR3 has 14 residues. Trimming shortened V by 7 bases and J by 4 bases, and 14 bases separated the two germline ends. Germline CDR1 and CDR2: SNHLY and FYNNEI.

The chain is built from TRBV27 and TRBJ2-7; D gene unclear. Trimming left V 0 bases short and J 5 bases short, with 14 bases between. The germline gives CDR1 MNHEY, CDR2 SMNVEV (reference sequence). The CDR3 has 15 amino acids. The CDR3 coding sequence is TGTGCCAGCAGTTTATCCTCGACTTTTAAAAACGAGCAGTACTTC. Translating it yields CASSLSSTFKNEQYF.

The CDR3 region has the DNA TGTGCCAGCAGCCGGGACTTGGGGCAGCCCCAGCATTTT. This sequence encodes CASSRDLGQPQHF. The chain has TRBV4-2 and TRBJ1-5, with a tentative D call TRBD1 (5 bases). CDR1 and CDR2 from the germline V gene are LGHNA and YNFKEQ. CDR3 length: 13 residues. The ends were cut back, 4 bases at V and 7 bases at J, with 11 bases in the middle.

This clone was seen just once. The rearrangement uses TRBV5-1 and TRBJ2-7; possible D gene TRBD1, 5 bases. Per the germline V gene, CDR1 is SGHRS and CDR2 is YFSETQ. The CDR3 is 15 amino acids. Trimming stripped 2 bases from V and 4 bases from J, with 16 bases between. The CDR3 sequence is CASSFEGAGSYEQYF. The CDR3 DNA is TGCGCCAGCAGCTTTGAAGGGGCAGGATCGTACGAGCAGTACTTC.

This sequence joins TRBV20-1 and TRBJ1-2; D gene unclear. Germline V CDR1 and CDR2: DFQATT, SNEGSKA (reference sequence). CDR3 length: 10 residues. Trimming shortened V by 6 bases and J by 8 bases, and 10 bases separated the two germline ends. The CDR3 coding sequence is TGCAGTGCCCCCCCAAGAGGCTACACCTTC. This gives the protein CSAPPRGYTF.

This clone was observed once. The chain carries TRBV2 and TRBJ1-2, with D hard to call. V lost 6 bases, J lost 5 bases, and 19 bases lay in between. CDR3 length: 15 residues. Looked up from germline, CDR1 is SNHLY and CDR2 is FYNNEI. The CDR3: CASSVVVGFGYGYTF. The CDR3, as DNA: TGTGCCAGCAGCGTCGTTGTTGGCTTTGGGTATGGCTACACCTTC.

This clone appeared a few times. The V and J genes are TRBV6-1 and TRBJ2-7, with D perhaps being TRBD1 or TRBD2 (6 bases each). V lost 7 bases and J 4 bases, leaving 20 bases between the germline ends. The CDR3 covers 15 residues. Germline CDR1 is MNHNS and CDR2 is SASEGT. CDR3 sequence (DNA): TGTGCCAGCATGGGGGGCCGCGGTCCTCCTTACGAGCAGTACTTC. Its protein product is CASMGGRGPPYEQYF.

This chain uses TRBV2 with TRBJ2-3; 9 positions agree with TRBD2. The length of the CDR3 is 16 residues. The germline CDR1 and CDR2 sequences are SNHLY and FYNNEI. With 5 bases clipped from V and 3 bases from J, the junction kept 9 bases outside the gene matches. CDR3 nucleotide sequence: TGTGCCAGCAGTTGCACCCCGCGGGGGGGGACAGATACGCAGTATTTT. It specifies CASSCTPRGGTDTQYF.

This chain connects TRBV4-1 to TRBJ2-3; maybe TRBD1 (6 bases). CDR3 length: 12 residues. With 4 bases removed from V and 6 bases from J, the gap between germline ends came to 8 bases. Germline-derived CDR1 and CDR2 are MGHRA and YSYEKL. In DNA form, the CDR3 reads TGCGCCAGCAGCCTTCAGGGGGATACGCAGTATTTT. It yields the protein CASSLQGDTQYF.

The genes are TRBV28 and TRBJ2-7; D ambiguous. The CDR3 totals 11 residues. Germline V gene lookup returns CDR1 MDHEN and CDR2 SYDVKM. V was cut by 8 bases and J by 10 bases, with 15 bases left in between. The CDR3 protein is CASDRLGRQYF. CDR3 in DNA: TGTGCCAGCGATAGGCTGGGAAGACAGTACTTC.

The V gene is TRBV6-1, the J gene TRBJ1-1; the D gene is possibly TRBD1 (5 bases). The V and J ends lost 4 bases and 7 bases respectively, with 10 bases between them. The CDR3 is made up of 12 amino acids. The V gene's germline CDR1 is MNHNS and CDR2 SASEGT. The CDR3 sequence: CASSGGGSEAFF. Here the CDR3 DNA reads TGTGCCAGCAGTGGGGGCGGTAGTGAAGCTTTCTTT.

The chain is built from TRBV6-6 and TRBJ2-7; TRBD2 matches 9 bases. V lost 2 bases and J lost 7; bases outside the gene matches: 9. The CDR3 runs 15 residues. Germline V lookup: CDR1 MNHNY, CDR2 SVGAGI (reference sequence). The CDR3 is CASSYRGGGAEEQYF. Written as DNA, the CDR3 is TGTGCCAGCAGTTACCGGGGCGGGGGGGCAGAGGAGCAGTACTTC.

The chain carries TRBV27 and TRBJ1-1, with 7 bases that match TRBD1. The V segment lost 3 bases and the J segment 0 bases; nucleotides outside the gene matches: 10. The CDR3 sequence is 17 residues long. Germline CDR1 and CDR2: MNHEY and SMNVEV (reference sequence). The CDR3, as DNA: TGTGCCAGCAGTTTTTATTCCTCGACAGGGTTGAACACTGAAGCTTTCTTT. It is translated as CASSFYSSTGLNTEAFF.

V and J are TRBV5-1 and TRBJ2-3, with 8 nucleotides matching TRBD1. The germline CDR1 and CDR2 sequences are SGHRS and YFSETQ. With 2 bases clipped from V and 4 bases from J, the junction kept 9 bases outside the gene matches. The CDR3 contains 16 residues. This chain's CDR3 is CASSFLAGGAADTQYF. CDR3 sequence (DNA): TGCGCCAGCAGCTTCTTGGCAGGGGGCGCGGCAGATACGCAGTATTTT.

V and J are TRBV28 and TRBJ2-7; maybe TRBD2 (6 bases). Germline V gives CDR1 MDHEN, CDR2 SYDVKM. The CDR3 covers 14 residues. Trimming took off 3 bases at V and 1 base at J, with 10 bases between the two ends. The CDR3: CASSLGRGSYEQYF. The CDR3 bases are TGTGCCAGCAGTTTGGGGCGGGGATCCTACGAGCAGTACTTC.

The chain employs TRBV27 and TRBJ1-2; tentatively, D is TRBD1 (5 bases). CDR3 length: 12 residues. With 4 bases removed from V and 8 bases from J, the gap between germline ends came to 11 bases. Germline CDR1 and CDR2: MNHEY and SMNVEV (reference sequence). The CDR3 reads CASSSPQGGYTF. In DNA form, the CDR3 reads TGTGCCAGCAGTTCCCCCCAGGGCGGCTACACCTTC.

In its sample, this clone was seen once. V is TRBV4-1 and J is TRBJ1-5, with D maybe TRBD1 (5 bases). This CDR3 spans 17 amino acids. CDR1 is MGHRA and CDR2 is YSYEKL in the germline V gene. V lost 3 bases and J lost 7, with 22 bases in between. This CDR3 is CASSHTLTGPTGQPQHF. Written as DNA, the CDR3 is TGCGCCAGCAGCCACACTCTGACGGGGCCGACCGGGCAGCCCCAGCATTTT.

The CDR3: CASSIDRASGNTIYF. Written as DNA, the CDR3 is TGTGCCAGCAGTATCGACAGGGCCTCTGGAAACACCATATATTTT. The rearrangement joins TRBV6-5 to TRBJ1-3, with 7 nucleotides matching TRBD1. The CDR3 is 15 amino acids. The germline CDR1 and CDR2 sequences are MNHEY and SVGAGI. The ends lost 5 bases at V and 0 bases at J; junction bases unmatched: 4.

This clone was seen ten or more times. The chain couples TRBV7-2 to TRBJ1-2; D is unclear. Germline-derived CDR1 and CDR2 are SGHTA and FQGNSA. This CDR3 has 12 residues. Deletions cut 1 base from V and 10 bases from J, with 10 bases between. The CDR3 spells CASSLGSLFYTF. Here the CDR3 DNA reads TGTGCCAGCAGCTTAGGATCCCTATTCTACACCTTC.

This chain connects TRBV2 to TRBJ1-1, with a possible D match to TRBD1 (6 bases). V was trimmed by 6 bases and J by 5 bases, leaving 13 bases between them. The germline CDR1 and CDR2 sequences are SNHLY and FYNNEI. There are 13 residues in the CDR3. CDR3 loop: CASSTTGRTEAFF. In nucleotides, the CDR3 is TGTGCCAGCAGCACCACAGGGAGGACTGAAGCTTTCTTT.

The chain links TRBV27 to TRBJ2-3, with 9 bases matching TRBD1. Germline V gene data show CDR1 as MNHEY and CDR2 as SMNVEV (reference sequence). Germline trimming cut 6 bases from V and 4 bases from J; bases unmatched to any gene: 20. The CDR3 sequence is 19 residues long. The CDR3 spells CASSLYPISGTGSADTQYF. The CDR3, as DNA: TGTGCCAGCAGCCTATACCCAATCTCCGGGACAGGGAGTGCAGATACGCAGTATTTT.

This clone was recorded many times. V usage is TRBV2 and J usage is TRBJ1-2; 8 positions match TRBD1. Germline-derived CDR1 and CDR2 are SNHLY and FYNNEI. The length of the CDR3 is 15 residues. After removal of 5 bases from V and 6 bases from J, the junction contained 11 bases not matched to a gene. CDR3 bases: TGTGCCAGCAGTCAACAACTCCGGGACAGGAATGGCTACACCTTC. It encodes CASSQQLRDRNGYTF.

The chain is built from TRBV27 and TRBJ1-1; D possibly corresponds to TRBD1 (5 bases). V lost 6 bases and J lost 1, with 12 bases in between. CDR3 length equals 14 residues. The V gene's germline CDR1 is MNHEY and CDR2 SMNVEV (reference sequence). CDR3 DNA: TGTGCCAGCAGCCGTCGACAGAGGAACACTGAAGCTTTCTTT. It translates to CASSRRQRNTEAFF.

V and J are TRBV28 and TRBJ2-7; D is ambiguous. CDR1 is MDHEN and CDR2 is SYDVKM in the germline V gene. Trimming shortened V by 5 bases and J by 2 bases, and 10 bases separated the two germline ends. CDR3 size: 13 residues. This CDR3 is CASSAGPPYEQYF. CDR3 in DNA: TGTGCCAGCAGTGCCGGGCCCCCCTACGAGCAGTACTTC.

The chain has TRBV7-3 and TRBJ2-2; 8 bases are a match to TRBD2. The V segment lost 3 bases and the J segment 2 bases; nucleotides outside the gene matches: 5. CDR1 is SGHTA and CDR2 is FQGTGA in the germline V gene. The CDR3 runs 16 residues. CDR3 sequence: CASSFGSGANTGELFF. For the CDR3, the DNA is TGTGCCAGCAGCTTTGGTAGCGGGGCTAACACCGGGGAGCTGTTTTTT.

This clone showed up just a few times. The J gene is TRBJ2-7, the V gene TRBV5-1; 8 positions agree with TRBD2. After removal of 5 bases from V and 3 bases from J, the junction contained 7 bases not matched to a gene. Germline CDR1 is SGHRS and CDR2 is YFSETQ. The CDR3 runs to 14 residues. CDR3 loop: CASSPVAGNYEQYF. In DNA, the CDR3 is TGCGCCAGCAGTCCGGTAGCGGGAAACTACGAGCAGTACTTC.

The chain has TRBV4-1 and TRBJ2-1, with TRBD1 identical over 10 bases. V shed 0 bases and J 5 bases; nucleotides not matched to a gene: 7. The germline gives CDR1 MGHRA, CDR2 YSYEKL. The CDR3 contains 17 residues. As DNA, the CDR3 is TGCGCCAGCAGCCAAGATAGGGGGACAGGGGCCCACAATGAGCAGTTCTTC. It translates to CASSQDRGTGAHNEQFF.

This sequence joins TRBV2 and TRBJ2-2; D is undetermined. Trimming took 2 bases from V and 8 from J, leaving 9 bases between them. Germline V gene lookup returns CDR1 SNHLY and CDR2 FYNNEI. The CDR3 extends over 13 amino acids. CDR3 bases: TGTGCCAGCAGTGAAACAAGGGCGGGGGAGCTGTTTTTT. Protein sequence: CASSETRAGELFF.